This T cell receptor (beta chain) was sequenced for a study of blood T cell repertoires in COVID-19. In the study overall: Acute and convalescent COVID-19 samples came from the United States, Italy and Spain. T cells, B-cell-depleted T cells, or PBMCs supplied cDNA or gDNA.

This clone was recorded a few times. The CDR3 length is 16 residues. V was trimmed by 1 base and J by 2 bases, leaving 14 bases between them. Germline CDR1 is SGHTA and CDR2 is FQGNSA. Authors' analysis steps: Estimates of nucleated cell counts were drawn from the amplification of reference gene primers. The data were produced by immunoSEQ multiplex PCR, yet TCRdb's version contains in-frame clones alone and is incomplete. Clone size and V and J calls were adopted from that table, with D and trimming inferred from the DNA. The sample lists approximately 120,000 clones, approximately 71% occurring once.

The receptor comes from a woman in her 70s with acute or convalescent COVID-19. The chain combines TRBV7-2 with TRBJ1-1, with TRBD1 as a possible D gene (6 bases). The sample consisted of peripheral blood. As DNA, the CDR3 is TGTGCCAGCAGCTTAGTTGCAGGGGTGACTAACACTGAAGCTTTCTTT. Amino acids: CASSLVAGVTNTEAFF.